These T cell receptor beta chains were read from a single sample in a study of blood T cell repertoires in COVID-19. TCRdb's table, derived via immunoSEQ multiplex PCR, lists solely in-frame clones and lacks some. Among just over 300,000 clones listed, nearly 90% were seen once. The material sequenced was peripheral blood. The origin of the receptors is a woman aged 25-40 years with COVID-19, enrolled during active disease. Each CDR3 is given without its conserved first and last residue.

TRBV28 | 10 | ASSLGVQGTY
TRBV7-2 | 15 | ASSLRADSSSGNTIY
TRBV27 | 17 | ASSSSPGTGGNTNYGYT
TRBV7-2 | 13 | ASSLASGGGQPQH
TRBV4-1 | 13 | ASSQGVGGGEKLF
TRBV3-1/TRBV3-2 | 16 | ASSQDDWSGAPDTEAF
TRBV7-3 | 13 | ASSSGPSGANVLT
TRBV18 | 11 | ASSPSRAETQY
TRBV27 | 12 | ASTLQGSGSPLH
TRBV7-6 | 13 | ASSLGAGASSEAF
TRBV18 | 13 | ASSPTLARNTEAF
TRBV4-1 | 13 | ASSQVLQGNEKLF
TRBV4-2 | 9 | ASSDGGTQY
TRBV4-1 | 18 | ASSPGWGGAYLEGNQPQH
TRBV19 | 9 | ASSMAVEAF
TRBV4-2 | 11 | ASSQATKRGYT
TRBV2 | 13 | ASKGGRGSTYEQY
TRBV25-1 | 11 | ASSRGSIAEAF
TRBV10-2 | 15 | ASSEWGSWEGNQPQH
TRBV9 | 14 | ASSVESSGGADTQY
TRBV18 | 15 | ASSIAQPSSYNSPLH
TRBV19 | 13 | ASGTGHYSNQPQH